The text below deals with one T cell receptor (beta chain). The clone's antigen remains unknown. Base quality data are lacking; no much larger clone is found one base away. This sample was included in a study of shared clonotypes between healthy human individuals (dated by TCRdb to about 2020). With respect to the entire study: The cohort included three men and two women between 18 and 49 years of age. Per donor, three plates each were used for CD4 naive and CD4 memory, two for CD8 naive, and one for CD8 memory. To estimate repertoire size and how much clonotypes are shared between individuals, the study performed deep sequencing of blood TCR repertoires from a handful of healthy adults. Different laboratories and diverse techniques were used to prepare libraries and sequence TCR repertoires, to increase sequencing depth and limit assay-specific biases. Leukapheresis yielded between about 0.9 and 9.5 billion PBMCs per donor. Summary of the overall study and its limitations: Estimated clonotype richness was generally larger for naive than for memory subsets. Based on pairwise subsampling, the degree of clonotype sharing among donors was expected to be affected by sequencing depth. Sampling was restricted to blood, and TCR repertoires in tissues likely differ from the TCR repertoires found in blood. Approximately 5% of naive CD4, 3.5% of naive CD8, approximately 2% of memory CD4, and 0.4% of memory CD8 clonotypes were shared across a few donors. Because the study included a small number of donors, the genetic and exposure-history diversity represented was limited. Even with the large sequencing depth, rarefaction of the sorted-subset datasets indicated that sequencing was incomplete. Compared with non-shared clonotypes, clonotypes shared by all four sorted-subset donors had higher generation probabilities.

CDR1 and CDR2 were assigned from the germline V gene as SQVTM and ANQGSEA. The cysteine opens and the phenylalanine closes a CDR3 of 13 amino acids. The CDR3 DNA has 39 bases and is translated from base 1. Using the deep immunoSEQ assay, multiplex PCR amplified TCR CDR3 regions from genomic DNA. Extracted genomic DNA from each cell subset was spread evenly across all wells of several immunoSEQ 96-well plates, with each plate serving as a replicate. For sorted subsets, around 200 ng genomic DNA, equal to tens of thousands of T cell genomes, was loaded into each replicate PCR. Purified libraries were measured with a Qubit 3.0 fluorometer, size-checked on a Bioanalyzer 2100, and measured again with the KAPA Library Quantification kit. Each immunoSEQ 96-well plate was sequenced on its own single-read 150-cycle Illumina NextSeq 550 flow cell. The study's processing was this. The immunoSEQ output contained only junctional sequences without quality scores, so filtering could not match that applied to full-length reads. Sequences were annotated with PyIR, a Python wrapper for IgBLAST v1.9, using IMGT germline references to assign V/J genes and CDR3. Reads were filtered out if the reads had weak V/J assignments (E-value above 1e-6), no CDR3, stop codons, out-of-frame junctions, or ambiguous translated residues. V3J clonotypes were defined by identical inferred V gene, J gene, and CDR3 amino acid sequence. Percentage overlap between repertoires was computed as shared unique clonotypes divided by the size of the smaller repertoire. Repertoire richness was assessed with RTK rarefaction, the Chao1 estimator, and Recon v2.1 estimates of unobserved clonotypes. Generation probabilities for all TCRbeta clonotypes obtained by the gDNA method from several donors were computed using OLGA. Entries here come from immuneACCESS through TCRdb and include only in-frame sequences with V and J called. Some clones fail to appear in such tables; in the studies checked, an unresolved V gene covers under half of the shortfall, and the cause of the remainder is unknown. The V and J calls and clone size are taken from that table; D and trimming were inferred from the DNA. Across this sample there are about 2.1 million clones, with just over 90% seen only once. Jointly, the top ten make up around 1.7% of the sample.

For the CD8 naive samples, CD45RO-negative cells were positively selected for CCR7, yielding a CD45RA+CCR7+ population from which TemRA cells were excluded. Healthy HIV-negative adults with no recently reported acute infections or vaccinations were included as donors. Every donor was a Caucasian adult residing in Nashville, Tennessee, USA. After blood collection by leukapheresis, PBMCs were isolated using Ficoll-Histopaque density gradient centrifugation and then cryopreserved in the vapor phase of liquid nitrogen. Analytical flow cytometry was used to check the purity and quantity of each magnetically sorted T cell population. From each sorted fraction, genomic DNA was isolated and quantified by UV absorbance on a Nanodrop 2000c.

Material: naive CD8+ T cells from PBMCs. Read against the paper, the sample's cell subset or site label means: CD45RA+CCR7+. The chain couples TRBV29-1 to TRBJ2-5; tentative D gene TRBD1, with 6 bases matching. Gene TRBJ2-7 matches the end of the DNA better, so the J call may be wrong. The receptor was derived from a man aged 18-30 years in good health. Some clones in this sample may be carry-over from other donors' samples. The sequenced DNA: TGCAGCGCCGCTCCGGGACATAACTACGAGCAGTACTTC. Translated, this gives CSAAPGHNYEQYF.